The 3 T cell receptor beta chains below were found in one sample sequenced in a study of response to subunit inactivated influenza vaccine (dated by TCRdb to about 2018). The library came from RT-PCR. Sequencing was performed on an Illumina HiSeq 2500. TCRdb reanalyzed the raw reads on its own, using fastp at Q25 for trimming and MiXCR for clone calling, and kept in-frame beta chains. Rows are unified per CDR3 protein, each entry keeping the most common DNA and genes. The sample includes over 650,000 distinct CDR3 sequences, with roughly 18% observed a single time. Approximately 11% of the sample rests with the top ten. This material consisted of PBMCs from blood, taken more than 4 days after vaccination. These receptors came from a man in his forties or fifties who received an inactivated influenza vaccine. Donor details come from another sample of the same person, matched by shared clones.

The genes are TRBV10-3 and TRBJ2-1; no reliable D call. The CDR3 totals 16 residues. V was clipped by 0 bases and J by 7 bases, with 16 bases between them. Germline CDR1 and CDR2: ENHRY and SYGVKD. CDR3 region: CAISESAAVLLNEQFF. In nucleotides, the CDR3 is TGTGCCATCAGTGAGTCTGCGGCCGTTCTCTTGAATGAGCAGTTCTTC.

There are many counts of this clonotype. CDR3 in amino acids: CSARGYQETQYF. The CDR3 DNA is TGCAGTGCTAGGGGCTACCAAGAGACCCAGTACTTC. This sequence joins TRBV20-1 and TRBJ2-5; D uncertain. Germline V gives CDR1 DFQATT, CDR2 SNEGSKA (reference sequence). V was clipped by 3 bases and J by 0 bases, with 5 bases between them. The CDR3 extends over 12 amino acids.

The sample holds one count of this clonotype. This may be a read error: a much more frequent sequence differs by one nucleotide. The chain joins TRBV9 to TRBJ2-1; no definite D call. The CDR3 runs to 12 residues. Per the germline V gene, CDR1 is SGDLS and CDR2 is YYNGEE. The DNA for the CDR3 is TGTGCCAGCAGCGTAGCTTTAGGTGAGCAGCTCTTC. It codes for CASSVALGEQLF.